The 5 T cell receptor beta chains below all came from one sample that was sequenced in a study of blood T cells in healthy people across ages. Combining a sample-barcoded 5' primer with a J-beta primer mix, a second PCR ran for about 7 to 12 cycles. MiXCR, run by TCRdb on the 5' RACE reads, gives a single entry per CDR3 protein. Here the sample spans some 900,000 distinct CDR3 sequences, about 48% being singletons. Sequenced material: blood. The receptors originated from a man aged 25-40 years in good health.

The chain combines TRBV20-1 with TRBJ2-3; D may be TRBD2 (5 bases). V lost 0 bases to trimming and J lost 0 bases, with 7 bases between them. The CDR3 contains 14 residues. Germline CDR1 reads DFQATT; CDR2 reads SNEGSKA (reference sequence). The CDR3 DNA reads TGCAGTGCTAGAGAGGGCGGGAGCACAGATACGCAGTATTTT. Protein sequence: CSAREGGSTDTQYF.

The chain joins TRBV4-3 to TRBJ2-3, with D perhaps TRBD1 or TRBD2 (5 bases each). The V end was cut by 1 base, the J end by 0 bases, with 8 bases between. This CDR3 has 15 amino acids. From germline, CDR1 is LGHNA and CDR2 YSLEER. CDR3 nucleotides: TGCGCCAGCAGCCAAGTGGGACCTAGCACAGATACGCAGTATTTT. Translation gives CASSQVGPSTDTQYF.

This clonotype showed up many times. V gene TRBV4-3 combines with J gene TRBJ2-7, with D maybe TRBD2 (5 bases). Per germline, CDR1 LGHNA and CDR2 YSLEER. V lost 4 bases and J 0 bases, leaving 13 bases between the germline ends. The CDR3 is 15 residues long. DNA for the CDR3: TGCGCCAGCAGCCCGACCGGGATGAGCTCCTACGAGCAGTACTTC. Its translation is CASSPTGMSSYEQYF.

J is TRBJ1-2 and V is TRBV3-1, with D possibly TRBD1 on 6 matching bases. V shed 0 bases and J shed 3 bases, with 11 bases lying between them. The CDR3 extends over 15 amino acids. Germline loops: CDR1 LGHDT, CDR2 YNNKEL (reference sequence). The CDR3 sequence is CASSQDRDTHYGYTF. CDR3 sequence (DNA): TGTGCCAGCAGCCAAGATCGGGACACCCACTATGGCTACACCTTC.

The V call is TRBV4-3, the J call TRBJ2-3, with 7 bases fitting TRBD1. CDR3 length: 17 residues. Germline assignment: CDR1 LGHNA and CDR2 YSLEER. J lost 1 base, V lost 0 bases, and 7 bases had no gene match. Here the CDR3 DNA reads TGCGCCAGCAGCCAAGATCTCTTTCAGGGGGGCACAGATACGCAGTATTTT. It encodes CASSQDLFQGGTDTQYF.